In this sample, the clone carrying this T cell receptor (beta chain) turned up a few times. The antigen is not known. This specimen comes from a study of human T cells and chemical hapten exposure. Study information: Weekly scalp doses of diphenylcyclopropenone were given to patients during the approximately 23-week study.

V gave up 8 bases and J gave up 7 bases, with 14 bases separating them. Germline-derived CDR1 and CDR2 are WNHNN and SYGVQD (reference sequence). The CDR3 is 13 residues long. The time point is: patch test 3, about 24 weeks after DPC sensitization. Regarding treatment: therapeutic diphenylcyclopropenone sensitization with weekly scalp DPC. The study's findings and limits: DPC sensitization left the count of TCRs above 1 in 1000 unchanged. Because they had alopecia, donors may respond immunologically unlike healthy people.

MiXCR was run by TCRdb on the RACE reads, yielding one entry per CDR3 protein. The sample has about 90,000 distinct CDR3 sequences, 11% seen once; the top ten hold approximately 0.99%. The chain is built from TRBV10-1 and TRBJ2-2, with a tentative D call TRBD1 (5 bases). This TCR derives from a woman aged 25 to 45 with alopecia areata. Some clones in this sample may be carry-over from other donors' samples. This material consisted of whole blood, taken in connection with sensitization to the hapten diphenylcyclopropenone (DPC). The CDR3 DNA reads as TGCGCCAGCGGGGCCAATCGGGTCGGGGAGCTGTTTTTT. Translating gives CASGANRVGELFF.